One sample yielded the 32 T cell receptor beta chains listed below, sequenced in a study of OX40 agonist ivuxolimab in advanced cancers. Profiled with immunoSEQ multiplex PCR; TCRdb holds only in-frame clones, not every one. This sample has approximately 82,000 clones, with 89% found just once. The sample in question was CD4+ or CD8+ T cells sorted from blood, obtained in a trial of the OX40 agonist ivuxolimab. These receptors originate from an adult with an advanced solid tumor such as melanoma, head and neck, liver or kidney cancer.

This clone was observed a few times. The gene calls are TRBV2 and TRBJ1-2; the D is unclear. The CDR3 is 11 amino acids. Trimming removed 7 bases at V and 8 bases at J, with 11 bases between. Germline V gene data show CDR1 as SNHLY and CDR2 as FYNNEI. This chain's CDR3 is CASNTADGYTF. The DNA for the CDR3 is TGTGCCAGCAACACAGCGGACGGCTACACCTTC.

The chain recombines TRBV9 with TRBJ1-4; D ambiguous. Trimming cost V 4 bases and J 8 bases, with 12 bases left between them. The CDR3 extends over 13 amino acids. Germline CDR1 is SGDLS and CDR2 is YYNGEE. The CDR3 reads CASSTGPAEKLFF. The CDR3 DNA reads TGTGCCAGCAGCACCGGACCTGCCGAAAAACTGTTTTTT.

The rearrangement links TRBV28 to TRBJ2-3; 9 bases match TRBD1. This CDR3 is built from 15 residues. Germline CDR1 reads MDHEN; CDR2 reads SYDVKM. V shed 5 bases, J shed 3 bases, and the junction held 6 bases outside the gene matches. The CDR3 region has the DNA TGTGCCAGCAGTACACAGGGGGCGGCGACAGATACGCAGTATTTT. Translation: CASSTQGAATDTQYF.

The J gene is TRBJ1-2, the V gene TRBV28; D uncertain. The CDR3 sequence is 16 residues long. CDR1 MDHEN and CDR2 SYDVKM come from the germline V gene. V was pared by 4 bases and J by 2 bases, with 17 bases between. The CDR3 coding sequence is TGTGCCAGCAGTTCTCCAGGTGGCGGTCCCAACTATGGCTACACCTTC. This encodes CASSSPGGGPNYGYTF.

The rearrangement links TRBV29-1 to TRBJ1-1; the D is unclear. The germline V gene has CDR1 SQVTM and CDR2 ANQGSEA. The CDR3 is 14 amino acids. V gave up 4 bases and J gave up 0 bases, with 12 bases separating them. CDR3 residues: CSVVLPTLNTEAFF. The CDR3 region has the DNA TGCAGCGTTGTTCTGCCTACTCTGAACACTGAAGCTTTCTTT.

This clone was detected a few times. This chain uses TRBV7-9 with TRBJ1-6; TRBD1 might be the D (6 bases). Trimming removed 10 bases from V and 10 bases from J, with 20 bases in between. CDR3 length: 14 amino acids. Germline CDR1 SEHNR, CDR2 FQNEAQ (reference sequence). The DNA for the CDR3 is TGTGCCACCCAAGGGCAGGGGTCGCAATCACCCCTCCACTTT. Protein: CATQGQGSQSPLHF. Full variable domain (missing parts from reference TRBV7-9 and TRBJ1-6): DTGVSQNPRHKITKRGQNVTFRCDPISEHNRLYWYRQTLGQGPEFLTYFQNEAQLEKSRLLSDRFSAERPKGSFSTLEIQRTEQGDSAMYLCATQGQGSQSPLHFGNGTRLTVT.

Only a few counts were recorded for this clone. V and J are TRBV11-2 and TRBJ2-1; TRBD2 matches 10 bases. The CDR3 contains 19 residues. The V segment lost 3 bases and the J segment 1 base; nucleotides outside the gene matches: 12. In germline, CDR1 is SGHAT, CDR2 FQNNGV. CDR3 protein: CASSFSYLQLAGSYNEQFF. CDR3 DNA: TGTGCCAGCAGCTTTTCCTACCTACAACTAGCGGGGTCCTACAATGAGCAGTTCTTC.

The chain employs TRBV11-3 and TRBJ2-1; D might be TRBD2 (5 bases). Trimming left V 1 base short and J 7 bases short, with 17 bases between. Germline-derived CDR1 and CDR2 are SGHNT and YENEEA. The CDR3 is 16 residues long. The CDR3 sequence: CASSLAYSPSGNEQFF. The CDR3 DNA follows: TGTGCCAGCAGCTTAGCGTACAGCCCGTCGGGGAATGAGCAGTTCTTC.

This chain joins TRBV2 and TRBJ1-2; the match to TRBD1 covers 9 bases. Per germline, CDR1 SNHLY and CDR2 FYNNEI. J lost 2 bases, V lost 4 bases, and 5 bases had no gene match. The CDR3 length is 15 residues. The CDR3 region is CASSVPGTGNYGYTF. CDR3 bases: TGTGCCAGCAGTGTTCCCGGGACAGGGAACTATGGCTACACCTTC.

In nucleotides, the CDR3 is TGTGCCAGCAATGGGGGATTTTCGGATCAGCCCCAGCATTTT. It specifies CASNGGFSDQPQHF. V gene TRBV6-1 combines with J gene TRBJ1-5, with D tentatively TRBD1 (5 bases). The CDR3 loop spans 14 amino acids. The V end was cut by 7 bases, the J end by 5 bases, with 15 bases between. Germline CDR1 reads MNHNS; CDR2 reads SASEGT.

The table lists this clone with a count of one. The rearrangement joins TRBV6-6 to TRBJ1-1, with D perhaps TRBD1 (5 bases). CDR3 length: 14 residues. Trimming took off 5 bases at V and 2 bases at J, with 12 bases between the two ends. Looked up from germline, CDR1 is MNHNY and CDR2 is SVGAGI (reference sequence). The CDR3 protein is CASSPRDGNTEAFF. The CDR3, as DNA: TGTGCCAGCAGTCCCCGGGACGGAAACACTGAAGCTTTCTTT.

The rearrangement uses TRBV6-4 and TRBJ1-5; D unclear. This CDR3 is 12 amino acids long. Trimming stripped 2 bases from V and 11 bases from J, with 10 bases between. Germline loops: CDR1 MRHNA, CDR2 SNTAGT. The CDR3 nucleotides are TGTGCCAGCAGTGACCGAGGAGCGGCCCAGCATTTT. Amino acids: CASSDRGAAQHF.

The J gene is TRBJ2-7, the V gene TRBV5-1; 7 bases fit TRBD1. The germline CDR1 and CDR2 sequences are SGHRS and YFSETQ. V trimming: 0 bases; J trimming: 2 bases; junction bases outside the gene matches: 8. The length of the CDR3 is 16 residues. The CDR3 loop reads CASSLATSDRTYEQYF. The CDR3 region has the DNA TGCGCCAGCAGCTTGGCCACGTCGGACAGGACCTACGAGCAGTACTTC.

The chain uses TRBV7-9 and TRBJ1-1; D is ambiguous. Trimming cost V 5 bases and J 3 bases, with 13 bases left between them. CDR3 length: 14 residues. Germline CDR1 SEHNR, CDR2 FQNEAQ (reference sequence). The CDR3 is CASSGPVGYTEAFF. CDR3 sequence (DNA): TGTGCCAGCAGCGGACCGGTGGGCTACACTGAAGCTTTCTTT.

The rearrangement joins TRBV19 to TRBJ1-1, with 7 bases aligning to TRBD1. J lost 5 bases, V lost 3 bases, and 6 bases had no gene match. The germline gives CDR1 LNHDA, CDR2 SQIVND (reference sequence). The CDR3 contains 14 residues. CDR3 loop: CASSITRGETEAFF. CDR3 DNA: TGTGCCAGTAGTATTACCAGGGGGGAAACTGAAGCTTTCTTT. Using reference TRBV19 and TRBJ1-1 for the parts outside the CDR3, the full variable domain is DGGITQSPKYLFRKEGQNVTLSCEQNLNHDAMYWYRQDPGQGLRLIYYSQIVNDFQKGDIAEGYSVSREKKESFPLTVTSAQKNPTAFYLCASSITRGETEAFFGQGTRLTVV.

The gene calls are TRBV19 and TRBJ1-5; a weak D match, TRBD1 (5 bases). The CDR3 length is 16 residues. Trimming removed 1 base at V and 11 bases at J, with 21 bases between. Germline V gene data show CDR1 as LNHDA and CDR2 as SQIVND (reference sequence). CDR3: CASSIGGAGVPHSQHF. The CDR3 DNA reads as TGTGCCAGTAGTATAGGAGGGGCCGGGGTCCCTCATTCCCAGCATTTT.

The chain joins TRBV5-1 to TRBJ2-7; no clear D. This CDR3 contains 13 residues. V lost 0 bases, J lost 2 bases, and 6 bases lay in between. Per the germline V gene, CDR1 is SGHRS and CDR2 is YFSETQ. DNA of the CDR3: TGCGCCAGCAGCTTGGGGTCCACCTACGAGCAGTACTTC. This sequence encodes CASSLGSTYEQYF.

The chain couples TRBV5-1 to TRBJ1-1; D not resolved. The CDR3 is made up of 15 amino acids. V gave up 4 bases and J gave up 0 bases, with 13 bases separating them. Looked up from germline, CDR1 is SGHRS and CDR2 is YFSETQ. The CDR3 DNA reads as TGCGCCAGCAGCCTACAGTGGCAGATGAACACTGAAGCTTTCTTT. The encoded protein is CASSLQWQMNTEAFF.

This chain connects TRBV6-4 to TRBJ1-5, with 8 bases fitting TRBD1. This CDR3 has 15 amino acids. Germline V CDR1 and CDR2: MRHNA, SNTAGT. V gave up 4 bases and J gave up 4 bases; unmatched junction bases: 6. CDR3 in DNA: TGTGCCAGCAGTGGAAGGACAGGGCGAAATCAGCCCCAGCATTTT. Translation: CASSGRTGRNQPQHF.

This chain uses TRBV19 with TRBJ2-7, with D hard to call. Germline lookup yields CDR1 LNHDA and CDR2 SQIVND (reference sequence). The CDR3 has 16 residues. V was pared by 0 bases and J by 2 bases, with 14 bases between. DNA of the CDR3: TGTGCCAGTAGTATAGATATCGAGACATCAACCTACGAGCAGTACTTC. It yields the protein CASSIDIETSTYEQYF.

This sequence joins TRBV28 and TRBJ1-6; D is perhaps TRBD1 (5 bases). This CDR3 contains 14 residues. Trimming took 3 bases from V and 13 from J, leaving 16 bases between them. The germline V gene encodes CDR1 MDHEN and CDR2 SYDVKM. The CDR3: CASSLGQAIWPLHF. The CDR3 nucleotides read TGTGCCAGCAGTTTGGGGCAGGCCATTTGGCCCCTCCACTTT.

The chain employs TRBV10-3 and TRBJ1-5, with 7 bases aligning to TRBD1. In germline, CDR1 is ENHRY, CDR2 SYGVKD. This CDR3 is built from 18 residues. The V and J ends lost 0 bases and 0 bases, in that order; junction bases with no gene match: 8. CDR3: CAISESQGRSYSNQPQHF. The CDR3 region has the DNA TGTGCCATCAGTGAGTCACAGGGGCGATCTTATAGCAATCAGCCCCAGCATTTT.

This clone was counted only a few times. This chain links TRBV13 with TRBJ2-7; tentatively, D is TRBD1 or TRBD2 (5 bases each). The CDR3 loop spans 13 amino acids. The V gene lost 3 bases and the J gene lost 4 bases, with 10 bases spanning the gap. Looked up from germline, CDR1 is PRHDT and CDR2 is FYEKMQ (reference sequence). In DNA, the CDR3 is TGTGCCAGCAGCTTCCGGGACGCATACGAGCAGTACTTC. It codes for CASSFRDAYEQYF.

The chain couples TRBV13 to TRBJ2-7; possibly TRBD1 for D (6 bases). This CDR3 is built from 15 residues. Trimming cost V 6 bases and J 12 bases, with 27 bases left between them. The germline V gene encodes CDR1 PRHDT and CDR2 FYEKMQ (reference sequence). The CDR3 nucleotides read TGTGCCAGCAGTACCTCGACAGGTTTCTCTCTTTTTCCGTACTTC. This translates into CASSTSTGFSLFPYF. Together with reference TRBV13 and TRBJ2-7, the CDR3 gives the full variable domain: AAGVIQSPRHLIKEKRETATLKCYPIPRHDTVYWYQQGPGQDPQFLISFYEKMQSDKGSIPDRFSAQQFSDYHSELNMSSLELGDSALYFCASSTSTGFSLFPYFGPGTRLTVT.

This rearrangement joins TRBV15 to TRBJ1-2; the D is unclear. The CDR3 has 14 amino acids. Looked up from germline, CDR1 is LNHNV and CDR2 is YYDKDF (reference sequence). V was trimmed by 5 bases and J by 4 bases, leaving 14 bases between them. CDR3 region: CATSRQTAFYGYTF. The CDR3 DNA reads TGTGCCACCAGCCGACAAACAGCTTTCTATGGCTACACCTTC.

The genes are TRBV7-9 and TRBJ2-7, with TRBD1 as a possible D gene (6 bases). Trimming took 2 bases from V and 3 from J, leaving 14 bases between them. Germline V CDR1 and CDR2: SEHNR, FQNEAQ (reference sequence). CDR3 length: 15 residues. The CDR3 reads CASSLSRGQSYEQYF. CDR3 coding DNA: TGTGCCAGCAGCTTAAGCAGAGGACAGAGCTACGAGCAGTACTTC.

This sequence joins TRBV27 and TRBJ2-5; the D gene is possibly TRBD2 (6 bases). Deletions cut 5 bases from V and 5 bases from J, with 15 bases between. Germline V gene lookup returns CDR1 MNHEY and CDR2 SMNVEV (reference sequence). This CDR3 region has 14 residues. The CDR3 loop is CASSLIGRSETQYF. CDR3 coding DNA: TGTGCCAGCAGTCTCATAGGGAGGTCGGAGACCCAGTACTTC.

J is TRBJ1-6 and V is TRBV15, with a possible D match to TRBD1 (5 bases). CDR3 length: 14 amino acids. Trimming left V 1 base short and J 10 bases short, with 11 bases between. Germline V CDR1 and CDR2: LNHNV, YYDKDF (reference sequence). Written as DNA, the CDR3 is TGTGCCACCAGCAGAGGGGGCAGCTTCTCACCCCTCCACTTT. Its protein product is CATSRGGSFSPLHF.

The chain has TRBV15 and TRBJ2-1; no clear D gene. The V end was cut by 0 bases, the J end by 8 bases, with 14 bases between. CDR1 is LNHNV and CDR2 is YYDKDF in the germline V gene (reference sequence). CDR3 length equals 15 residues. Here the CDR3 reads CATSRDIPGRDEQFF. Written as DNA, the CDR3 is TGTGCCACCAGCAGAGATATCCCCGGACGAGATGAGCAGTTCTTC.

This sequence joins TRBV5-1 and TRBJ2-3, with 10 bases aligning to TRBD1. The CDR3 length is 18 residues. Losses at the gene ends were 3 bases for V and 0 bases for J; bases not matched to a gene: 10. Germline-derived CDR1 and CDR2 are SGHRS and YFSETQ. The CDR3 DNA sequence: TGCGCCAGCAGCTCGGGACAGGGGTTGTGGCTGAGCACAGATACGCAGTATTTT. It yields the protein CASSSGQGLWLSTDTQYF.

V usage is TRBV5-6 and J usage is TRBJ2-7, with D possibly matching TRBD2 (6 bases). This CDR3 contains 16 residues. V dropped 1 base and J dropped 3 bases, with 17 bases sitting between them. From germline, CDR1 is SGHDT and CDR2 YYEEEE. CDR3 protein: CASSLWGDSGNYEQYF. The DNA of the CDR3 is TGTGCCAGCAGCTTGTGGGGGGATAGTGGCAACTACGAGCAGTACTTC.

The rearrangement links TRBV19 to TRBJ2-7; 7 positions agree with TRBD2. Germline CDR1 is LNHDA and CDR2 is SQIVND (reference sequence). V shed 4 bases, J shed 4 bases, and the junction held 7 bases outside the gene matches. This CDR3 contains 14 residues. The DNA for the CDR3 is TGTGCCAGTAGTAGGGCTAGCGGATCTTACGAGCAGTACTTC. Translated: CASSRASGSYEQYF.